Listed below are T cell receptor beta chains from one sample, sequenced in a study of type 1 and type 2 diabetes patients. TCRdb reprocessed the multiplex PCR reads with MiXCR, giving one entry per CDR3 protein. The sample has about 290,000 distinct CDR3 sequences; around 47% are singletons. Sequencing was carried out using peripheral blood mononuclear cells (PBMCs). These receptors originate from a young man with type 2 diabetes. CDR3s include the opening cysteine and the closing phenylalanine or tryptophan. Each record gives: clone size, J gene, D gene, V gene, CDR3 DNA, CDR3 protein. D genes are given only for firm matches. Where a row states a size, it is once, few, many or the class of an expanded clone; other rows omit it.

clone_size: few; j_call: TRBJ2-7; d_call: NA; v_call: TRBV4-1; cdr3_nt: TGCGCCAGCAGTGAGTACAGCTCCTACGAGCAGTACTTC; cdr3_aa: CASSEYSSYEQYF
clone_size: NA; j_call: TRBJ2-3; d_call: TRBD2; v_call: TRBV12-3/TRBV12-4; cdr3_nt: TGTGCCAGCAGCCGGGGGGTTGGAGATACGCAGTATTTT; cdr3_aa: CASSRGVGDTQYF
clone_size: NA; j_call: TRBJ1-1; d_call: NA; v_call: TRBV2; cdr3_nt: TGTGCCACCCGGGACGGGCCGAACACTGAAGCTTTCTTT; cdr3_aa: CATRDGPNTEAFF
clone_size: few; j_call: TRBJ2-7; d_call: NA; v_call: TRBV6-5; cdr3_nt: TGTGCCAGCAGTTACGATAGGGGAACCTACGAGCAGTACTTC; cdr3_aa: CASSYDRGTYEQYF
clone_size: NA; j_call: TRBJ2-2; d_call: NA; v_call: TRBV14; cdr3_nt: TGTGCCAGCAGCCAACTCGGAAGCACGAACACCGGGGAGCTGTTTTTT; cdr3_aa: CASSQLGSTNTGELFF
clone_size: NA; j_call: TRBJ1-1; d_call: NA; v_call: TRBV4-1; cdr3_nt: TGCGCCAGCAGTCACCCGGCAAGGAACACTGAAGCTTTCTTT; cdr3_aa: CASSHPARNTEAFF
clone_size: NA; j_call: TRBJ1-1; d_call: NA; v_call: TRBV27; cdr3_nt: TGTGCCAGCAGTTTATCGCAGGGAGGGACTGAAGCTTTCTTT; cdr3_aa: CASSLSQGGTEAFF
clone_size: NA; j_call: TRBJ1-1; d_call: NA; v_call: TRBV12-5; cdr3_nt: TGTGCTAGTGGTTTGGTACCTACGCTGGGGACTGAAGCTTTCTTT; cdr3_aa: CASGLVPTLGTEAFF
clone_size: few; j_call: TRBJ2-1; d_call: TRBD1; v_call: TRBV10-1; cdr3_nt: TGCGCCAGCAGTGGATCCCCGGGACAGGGGTTCCATGAGCAGTTCTTC; cdr3_aa: CASSGSPGQGFHEQFF
clone_size: NA; j_call: TRBJ2-7; d_call: NA; v_call: TRBV12-3/TRBV12-4; cdr3_nt: TGTGCCAGCAGTTTAGAGTACCTCGAGCAGTACTTC; cdr3_aa: CASSLEYLEQYF
clone_size: NA; j_call: TRBJ2-3; d_call: NA; v_call: TRBV12-3/TRBV12-4; cdr3_nt: TGTGCCAGCAGTCCCTTCCCTACCGCTAGCACAGATACGCAGTATTTT; cdr3_aa: CASSPFPTASTDTQYF
clone_size: NA; j_call: TRBJ2-7; d_call: NA; v_call: TRBV12-3/TRBV12-4; cdr3_nt: TGTGCCAGTAGTATGGCGGGGGAGCAGTACTTC; cdr3_aa: CASSMAGEQYF
clone_size: NA; j_call: TRBJ2-1; d_call: TRBD2; v_call: TRBV7-3; cdr3_nt: TGTGCCAGCAGCTTACTAGCGGGAAGTGTTGAGCAGTTCTTC; cdr3_aa: CASSLLAGSVEQFF
clone_size: many; j_call: TRBJ2-7; d_call: NA; v_call: TRBV25-1; cdr3_nt: TGTGCCAGCAGTGCGTATCGTGGGGGTGCCGAGCAGTACTTC; cdr3_aa: CASSAYRGGAEQYF
clone_size: NA; j_call: TRBJ1-2; d_call: NA; v_call: TRBV5-1; cdr3_nt: TGCGCCAGCAGCTCTACCCCGGAGGCGTCAAGGAACTATGGCTACACCTTC; cdr3_aa: CASSSTPEASRNYGYTF
clone_size: NA; j_call: TRBJ1-5; d_call: NA; v_call: TRBV2; cdr3_nt: TGTGCCAGCAGACCCGACAGCAATCAGCCCCAGCATTTT; cdr3_aa: CASRPDSNQPQHF
clone_size: NA; j_call: TRBJ1-2; d_call: NA; v_call: TRBV29-1; cdr3_nt: TGCAGCGTTGAGGTGACAGTCTATGGCTACACCTTC; cdr3_aa: CSVEVTVYGYTF
clone_size: NA; j_call: TRBJ2-1; d_call: TRBD1; v_call: TRBV25-1; cdr3_nt: TGTGCCAGCATGCCAGGGGGCTGGAATGAGCAGTTCTTC; cdr3_aa: CASMPGGWNEQFF
clone_size: NA; j_call: TRBJ1-2; d_call: NA; v_call: TRBV7-2; cdr3_nt: TGTGCCATTTCGGGGGGCGCAGGTCACTATGGCTACACCTTC; cdr3_aa: CAISGGAGHYGYTF
clone_size: NA; j_call: TRBJ2-3; d_call: NA; v_call: TRBV28; cdr3_nt: TGTGCCAGCAGTGGCCAGGGGTACACAGATACGCAGTATTTT; cdr3_aa: CASSGQGYTDTQYF
clone_size: NA; j_call: TRBJ2-7; d_call: TRBD1; v_call: TRBV13; cdr3_nt: TGTGCCAGCAGCCCCGGGACAGGGTTTCGCGAGCAGTACTTC; cdr3_aa: CASSPGTGFREQYF
clone_size: NA; j_call: TRBJ2-1; d_call: NA; v_call: TRBV11-2; cdr3_nt: TGTGCCATAGGGCGCGGTTATGATGAGCAGTTCTTC; cdr3_aa: CAIGRGYDEQFF
clone_size: few; j_call: TRBJ1-2; d_call: TRBD1; v_call: TRBV28; cdr3_nt: TGTGCCAGCAGTTTTACAGGGGCCTATGGCTACACCTTC; cdr3_aa: CASSFTGAYGYTF
clone_size: NA; j_call: TRBJ2-7; d_call: NA; v_call: TRBV29-1; cdr3_nt: TGCAGCGTCGCTAGCTTGAGCGAGCAGTACTTC; cdr3_aa: CSVASLSEQYF
clone_size: NA; j_call: TRBJ2-6; d_call: TRBD2; v_call: TRBV14; cdr3_nt: TGTGCCAGCAACCAAGTTGGTCGCGGGAGAGTAGGTGGGGCCAACGTCCTGACTTTC; cdr3_aa: CASNQVGRGRVGGANVLTF
clone_size: NA; j_call: TRBJ2-7; d_call: NA; v_call: TRBV20-1; cdr3_nt: TGCAGTGCTAAGCGTCAGGGTTCCCCGGCGTACTTC; cdr3_aa: CSAKRQGSPAYF
clone_size: few; j_call: TRBJ2-7; d_call: NA; v_call: TRBV15; cdr3_nt: TGTGCCAGTGCACGGTGGGGCACCTACGAGCAGTACTTC; cdr3_aa: CASARWGTYEQYF
clone_size: NA; j_call: TRBJ1-1; d_call: NA; v_call: TRBV7-2; cdr3_nt: TGTGCCAGCAGCTTAGCGGGGGGGGTGGACACTGAAGCTTTCTTT; cdr3_aa: CASSLAGGVDTEAFF
clone_size: NA; j_call: TRBJ1-1; d_call: NA; v_call: TRBV15; cdr3_nt: TGTGCCACCAGCAGAGGCGAGACTGAAGCTTTCTTT; cdr3_aa: CATSRGETEAFF
clone_size: NA; j_call: TRBJ2-1; d_call: NA; v_call: TRBV12-3/TRBV12-4; cdr3_nt: TGTGCCACCCAGACAGACCTCTACAATGAGCAGTTCTTC; cdr3_aa: CATQTDLYNEQFF
clone_size: few; j_call: TRBJ1-1; d_call: NA; v_call: TRBV27; cdr3_nt: TGTGCCAGCAGTCCCGGGGGGGGGGAAGCTTTCTTT; cdr3_aa: CASSPGGGEAFF
clone_size: NA; j_call: TRBJ1-1; d_call: NA; v_call: TRBV7-2; cdr3_nt: TGTGCCAGCAGTTTAACAACAGGAATTAACACTGAAGCTTCCTTT; cdr3_aa: CASSLTTGINTEASF
clone_size: NA; j_call: TRBJ2-1; d_call: NA; v_call: TRBV11-2; cdr3_nt: TGTGCCAGCAGCCATCCAGTTGGGGAGCAGTTCTTC; cdr3_aa: CASSHPVGEQFF
clone_size: NA; j_call: TRBJ1-1; d_call: NA; v_call: TRBV20-1; cdr3_nt: TGCAGTGCTATTCGGCAGACTATGAACACTGAAGCTTTCTTT; cdr3_aa: CSAIRQTMNTEAFF
clone_size: NA; j_call: TRBJ2-7; d_call: NA; v_call: TRBV25-1; cdr3_nt: TGTGCCAGCAGCAGAGCTTGGGGGCCCTCCATTCCATCCTACGAGCAGTACTTC; cdr3_aa: CASSRAWGPSIPSYEQYF
clone_size: many; j_call: TRBJ2-5; d_call: NA; v_call: TRBV15; cdr3_nt: TGTGCCACCAGCAGAGATAGTCCGACAGCTCAAGAGACCCAGTACTTC; cdr3_aa: CATSRDSPTAQETQYF
clone_size: once; j_call: TRBJ2-7; d_call: NA; v_call: TRBV10-1; cdr3_nt: TGTGCCAGTAGTATAGTGGCGGAACGGAGCTACGAGCAGTACTTC; cdr3_aa: CASSIVAERSYEQYF
clone_size: few; j_call: TRBJ2-5; d_call: TRBD1; v_call: TRBV7-6; cdr3_nt: TGTGCCAGCAGCCCGAGGACAGGCGGTTTACAGACCCAGTACTTC; cdr3_aa: CASSPRTGGLQTQYF
clone_size: NA; j_call: TRBJ2-1; d_call: TRBD1; v_call: TRBV29-1; cdr3_nt: TGCAGCGCTCCTCTCCCCGGGACAGGCTCCTACAATGAGCAGTTCTTC; cdr3_aa: CSAPLPGTGSYNEQFF
clone_size: NA; j_call: TRBJ2-7; d_call: NA; v_call: TRBV19; cdr3_nt: TGTGCCAGTGGGGACCCGTACGAGCAGTACTTC; cdr3_aa: CASGDPYEQYF
clone_size: NA; j_call: TRBJ2-7; d_call: NA; v_call: TRBV27; cdr3_nt: TGTGCCAGCAGTCAAAACTTCATACCGGGACGCCTGAACTCCTACGAGCAGTACTTC; cdr3_aa: CASSQNFIPGRLNSYEQYF
clone_size: NA; j_call: TRBJ1-2; d_call: TRBD1; v_call: TRBV30; cdr3_nt: TGTGCCTGGAGCCAACAACCGGGACAGGGGAAGGATGGCTACACCTTC; cdr3_aa: CAWSQQPGQGKDGYTF
clone_size: few; j_call: TRBJ1-6; d_call: NA; v_call: TRBV15; cdr3_nt: TGTGCCACCAGCACAAAAAGGGGGGGGACGAAGAATTCACCCCTCCACTTT; cdr3_aa: CATSTKRGGTKNSPLHF
clone_size: few; j_call: TRBJ2-5; d_call: TRBD2; v_call: TRBV12-5; cdr3_nt: TGTGCCAGTGGACTAGCGGGCTACAAAGAGACCCAGTACTTC; cdr3_aa: CASGLAGYKETQYF
clone_size: NA; j_call: TRBJ2-3; d_call: TRBD1; v_call: TRBV11-3; cdr3_nt: TGTGCCAGCAGCGTCCGACAGGGGGAAGGGCAGTATTTT; cdr3_aa: CASSVRQGEGQYF
clone_size: NA; j_call: TRBJ2-5; d_call: NA; v_call: TRBV30; cdr3_nt: TGTGCCTGGAGTGTTGTGCGCCAGATGGACGGGTCTGGTCTTCGGTTTCTTACACAAGAGACCCAGTACTTC; cdr3_aa: CAWSVVRQMDGSGLRFLTQETQYF
clone_size: NA; j_call: TRBJ1-1; d_call: NA; v_call: TRBV27; cdr3_nt: TGTGCCAGCAGTTTGATCAGGGGAACTGAAGCTTTCTTT; cdr3_aa: CASSLIRGTEAFF
clone_size: NA; j_call: TRBJ2-7; d_call: NA; v_call: TRBV6-6; cdr3_nt: TGTGCCAGCAGTTACTCGTCCGAACAGACCTACGAGCAGTACTTC; cdr3_aa: CASSYSSEQTYEQYF
clone_size: NA; j_call: TRBJ1-2; d_call: TRBD1; v_call: TRBV28; cdr3_nt: TGTGCCCATTGGGAGGGGGCGAACTATGGCTACACCTTC; cdr3_aa: CAHWEGANYGYTF
clone_size: NA; j_call: TRBJ1-4; d_call: TRBD1; v_call: TRBV9; cdr3_nt: TGTGCCAGCGGAAATCCTAGGGACAGCCCTAATGAAAAACTGTTTTTT; cdr3_aa: CASGNPRDSPNEKLFF
clone_size: NA; j_call: TRBJ1-1; d_call: NA; v_call: TRBV11-2; cdr3_nt: TGTGCCAGCAGCATTATTAGGGATGGTTTGGCTTTCTTT; cdr3_aa: CASSIIRDGLAFF